This TCR beta chain was recorded in a study of T cell responses to AZD1222 COVID-19 vaccine. Looking at the study overall: Doses given second, at about 4 or about 12 weeks, were pooled.

Germline values: CDR1 SGHRS, CDR2 YFSETQ. The V gene lost 5 bases and the J gene lost 0 bases, with 12 bases spanning the gap. This CDR3 contains 15 residues. Regarding the study as a whole: Donors were mostly white British, more females; clonal diversity possibly underestimated. Sampling that yielded the repertoires occurred only after the peak T cell response. Spike-specific TCR breadth and depth both grew after two AZD1222 doses.

As concerns this clone: Its antigen is still unknown.

Repertoires were generated with immunoSEQ multiplex PCR, while TCRdb's copy carries only in-frame clones and drops some. This sample has some 130,000 clones, with approximately 84% found just once. This clonotype was sampled from an adult in good health. The source was peripheral blood, collected on day 0 of AZD1222 vaccination. V is TRBV5-1 and J is TRBJ1-3; D might be TRBD1 (6 bases). The CDR3, as DNA: TGCGCCAGCAGTAGGGACATTTCCTCTGGAAACACCATATATTTT. This encodes CASSRDISSGNTIYF.